A selection of T cell receptor beta chains follows, all from one sample in a study of T cells in Graves' hyperthyroidism and ophthalmopathy. Each CDR3 protein is one row after TCRdb ran MiXCR on the multiplex PCR reads. The sample includes roughly 200,000 distinct CDR3 sequences, around 16% of them seen just once. The sample taken for sequencing was blood. The receptors stem from a woman between 50 and 59 years old with Graves' hyperthyroidism. CDR3s include the opening cysteine and the closing phenylalanine or tryptophan. The D gene is left open where the match is weak. Size tells how often a clone was seen (once, few, many) or the class of an expanded clone, and some rows leave it out.

clone size: few
J gene: TRBJ1-2
V gene: TRBV5-1
D gene: NA
CDR3 DNA: TGCGCCAGCAACATTACAGGGTACTATGGCTACACCTTC
CDR3 protein: CASNITGYYGYTF

clone size: NA
J gene: TRBJ2-1
V gene: TRBV7-2
D gene: TRBD2
CDR3 DNA: TGTGCCAGCAGCTTAGTATTGCGGGGGGCAAGTGAGCAGTTCTTC
CDR3 protein: CASSLVLRGASEQFF

clone size: NA
J gene: TRBJ1-5
V gene: TRBV19
D gene: NA
CDR3 DNA: TGTGCCAGTACCAATACGTGGGCTCATCAGCCCCAGCATTTT
CDR3 protein: CASTNTWAHQPQHF

clone size: many
J gene: TRBJ2-1
V gene: TRBV30
D gene: TRBD1
CDR3 DNA: TGTGCCTGGAGTCGGGGACAGGGCATCCATGAGCAGTTCTTC
CDR3 protein: CAWSRGQGIHEQFF

clone size: many
J gene: TRBJ1-5
V gene: TRBV29-1
D gene: NA
CDR3 DNA: TGCAGCGTTGCGGGGGATAATCAGCCCCAGCATTTT
CDR3 protein: CSVAGDNQPQHF

clone size: NA
J gene: TRBJ2-5
V gene: TRBV29-1
D gene: NA
CDR3 DNA: TGCAGCGTTGATCGAGGGGTTGTAGAGACCCAGTACTTC
CDR3 protein: CSVDRGVVETQYF

clone size: many
J gene: TRBJ1-2
V gene: TRBV12-3/TRBV12-4
D gene: NA
CDR3 DNA: TGTGCCAGCAGTCCAAGCGGGGGCGAGGGCTACACCTTC
CDR3 protein: CASSPSGGEGYTF

clone size: NA
J gene: TRBJ2-1
V gene: TRBV2
D gene: TRBD2
CDR3 DNA: TGTGCCAGCAGGACTAGCCGAACCTACAATGAGCAGTTCTTC
CDR3 protein: CASRTSRTYNEQFF

clone size: NA
J gene: TRBJ2-7
V gene: TRBV7-6
D gene: TRBD2
CDR3 DNA: TGTGCCAGCAGCTTCGAGCGGGGTCCCTACGAGCAGTACTTC
CDR3 protein: CASSFERGPYEQYF

clone size: many
J gene: TRBJ1-1
V gene: TRBV7-2
D gene: NA
CDR3 DNA: TGTGCCAGCAGCCCAACAGGGTACGGAACTGAAGCTTTCTTT
CDR3 protein: CASSPTGYGTEAFF

clone size: many
J gene: TRBJ2-7
V gene: TRBV7-3
D gene: NA
CDR3 DNA: TGTGCCAGCAGCCCCGAGGCGAGAGGTGTTTACGAGCAGTACTTC
CDR3 protein: CASSPEARGVYEQYF

clone size: many
J gene: TRBJ1-1
V gene: TRBV4-1
D gene: NA
CDR3 DNA: TGCGCCAGCAGCCCATCGGAAGGTTGGGCTGAAGCTTTCTTT
CDR3 protein: CASSPSEGWAEAFF

clone size: few
J gene: TRBJ1-5
V gene: TRBV6-1
D gene: NA
CDR3 DNA: TGTGCCAGCAGTTATTTTTCCCCTTCAGACAGCAATCAGCCCCAGCATTTT
CDR3 protein: CASSYFSPSDSNQPQHF

clone size: many
J gene: TRBJ2-3
V gene: TRBV7-8
D gene: NA
CDR3 DNA: TGTGCCAGCAGCTTCGGGTACACAGATACGCAGTATTTT
CDR3 protein: CASSFGYTDTQYF

clone size: few
J gene: TRBJ2-4
V gene: TRBV5-1
D gene: NA
CDR3 DNA: TGCGCCAGCAGCTTGGTGGGGGTCGCGGGGGCCAAAAACATTCAGTACTTC
CDR3 protein: CASSLVGVAGAKNIQYF

clone size: many
J gene: TRBJ2-7
V gene: TRBV5-6
D gene: TRBD2
CDR3 DNA: TGTGCCAGCAGCTTTGGGACTAGCCTTTACGAGCAGTACTTC
CDR3 protein: CASSFGTSLYEQYF

clone size: large
J gene: TRBJ1-1
V gene: TRBV15
D gene: NA
CDR3 DNA: TGTGCCACCAGCAGAGATTACGCGGGCACTGAAGCTTTCTTT
CDR3 protein: CATSRDYAGTEAFF

clone size: many
J gene: TRBJ2-1
V gene: TRBV11-1
D gene: TRBD2
CDR3 DNA: TGTGCCAGCAGCCTTATAGGACTAGCGGGAGTGAGTGAGCAGTTCTTC
CDR3 protein: CASSLIGLAGVSEQFF

clone size: many
J gene: TRBJ1-5
V gene: TRBV2
D gene: NA
CDR3 DNA: TGTGCCAGCAGTGAAATGGCAGGTCCTGGGCAGCCCCAGCATTTT
CDR3 protein: CASSEMAGPGQPQHF

clone size: NA
J gene: TRBJ2-2
V gene: TRBV18
D gene: NA
CDR3 DNA: TGTGCCAGCTCACCACCGGGGCCGAACACCGGGGAGCTGTTTTTT
CDR3 protein: CASSPPGPNTGELFF

clone size: few
J gene: TRBJ2-2
V gene: TRBV5-4
D gene: NA
CDR3 DNA: TGTGCCAGCAGCTTGGCCCGGAGCAGTCCGAACACCGGGGAGCTGTTTTTT
CDR3 protein: CASSLARSSPNTGELFF

clone size: many
J gene: TRBJ1-1
V gene: TRBV12-3/TRBV12-4
D gene: NA
CDR3 DNA: TGTGCCAGCAGTAAGTTCATGAACACTGAAGCTTTCTTT
CDR3 protein: CASSKFMNTEAFF

clone size: NA
J gene: TRBJ2-2
V gene: TRBV20-1
D gene: TRBD2
CDR3 DNA: TGCAGTGCTAGACCGACCGGACTAGCGCAAAGGCGGGACACCGGGGAGCTGTTTTTT
CDR3 protein: CSARPTGLAQRRDTGELFF

clone size: few
J gene: TRBJ1-2
V gene: TRBV5-4
D gene: NA
CDR3 DNA: TGTGCCAGCGCTGGAGACAGCTATGGCTACACCTTC
CDR3 protein: CASAGDSYGYTF

clone size: NA
J gene: TRBJ1-1
V gene: TRBV4-2
D gene: TRBD1
CDR3 DNA: TGTGCCAGCAGCCAAGATAGATCAGGGGGCACTGAAGCTTTCTTT
CDR3 protein: CASSQDRSGGTEAFF

clone size: few
J gene: TRBJ1-1
V gene: TRBV5-5
D gene: NA
CDR3 DNA: TGTGCCAGCAGCTTGAATTCCCAGGGAACCGAAGCTTTCTTT
CDR3 protein: CASSLNSQGTEAFF

clone size: many
J gene: TRBJ2-3
V gene: TRBV6-1
D gene: TRBD1
CDR3 DNA: TGTGCCAGCAGTGAACTACAGGGGGCAGGAGATACGCAGTATTTT
CDR3 protein: CASSELQGAGDTQYF

clone size: NA
J gene: TRBJ2-3
V gene: TRBV20-1
D gene: NA
CDR3 DNA: TGCAGTGCTAGTCCCGGGACTCGGACTTTCACAGATACGCAGTATTTT
CDR3 protein: CSASPGTRTFTDTQYF

clone size: NA
J gene: TRBJ1-3
V gene: TRBV7-6
D gene: NA
CDR3 DNA: TGTGCCAGCAGCCCGAGGCAGGCTGGAAACACCATATATTTT
CDR3 protein: CASSPRQAGNTIYF

clone size: many
J gene: TRBJ2-3
V gene: TRBV6-1
D gene: TRBD2
CDR3 DNA: TGTGCCAGCAGTGAAAGGACTAGTCCCACAGATACGCAGTATTTT
CDR3 protein: CASSERTSPTDTQYF

clone size: many
J gene: TRBJ1-4
V gene: TRBV28
D gene: TRBD1
CDR3 DNA: TGTGCCAGCAGTTTACCCAGGGGGGGAAAACTGTTTTTT
CDR3 protein: CASSLPRGGKLFF

clone size: many
J gene: TRBJ2-3
V gene: TRBV7-9
D gene: NA
CDR3 DNA: TGTGCCAGCAGCTTTAATACAGGGAACACAGATACGCAGTATTTT
CDR3 protein: CASSFNTGNTDTQYF

clone size: NA
J gene: TRBJ2-7
V gene: TRBV7-2
D gene: TRBD1
CDR3 DNA: TGTGCCAGCAGCTTAGAAGGACAGGGCATCTCCTACGAGCAGTACTTC
CDR3 protein: CASSLEGQGISYEQYF

clone size: many
J gene: TRBJ2-1
V gene: TRBV5-1
D gene: TRBD2
CDR3 DNA: TGCGCCAGCAGCCCGGTCCCTAGCGGGCTCTCCTACAATGAGCAGTTCTTC
CDR3 protein: CASSPVPSGLSYNEQFF

clone size: NA
J gene: TRBJ2-7
V gene: TRBV4-1
D gene: NA
CDR3 DNA: TGCGCCAGCAGCCAAGACCTATCCTACGAGCAGTACTTC
CDR3 protein: CASSQDLSYEQYF

clone size: many
J gene: TRBJ2-3
V gene: TRBV11-2
D gene: TRBD2
CDR3 DNA: TGTGCCAGCAGCCCTCGGACTAGCGGATACACAGATACGCAGTATTTT
CDR3 protein: CASSPRTSGYTDTQYF

clone size: NA
J gene: TRBJ2-2
V gene: TRBV20-1
D gene: TRBD2
CDR3 DNA: TGCAGTGCTAGACGAGCGGGAGGGGACGGGGAGCTGTTTTTT
CDR3 protein: CSARRAGGDGELFF

clone size: NA
J gene: TRBJ2-7
V gene: TRBV20-1
D gene: TRBD1
CDR3 DNA: TGCAGTGCTAGGAGGGACAGCCCCCGGGAGCAGTACTTC
CDR3 protein: CSARRDSPREQYF

clone size: NA
J gene: TRBJ1-2
V gene: TRBV4-1
D gene: NA
CDR3 DNA: TGCGCCAGCAGCCAAGATAGTCAGGCCCTCTATGGCTACACCTTC
CDR3 protein: CASSQDSQALYGYTF

clone size: NA
J gene: TRBJ2-4
V gene: TRBV6-2/TRBV6-3
D gene: NA
CDR3 DNA: TGTGCCAGCAGTAATCCGGGGACCGCCGGAAACATTCAGTACTTC
CDR3 protein: CASSNPGTAGNIQYF

clone size: NA
J gene: TRBJ2-1
V gene: TRBV7-2
D gene: NA
CDR3 DNA: TGTGCCAGCAGCCTCACACCCTACAATGAGCAGTTCTTC
CDR3 protein: CASSLTPYNEQFF

clone size: many
J gene: TRBJ2-1
V gene: TRBV29-1
D gene: NA
CDR3 DNA: TGCAGCGTTGAAGGGCTTGCGGGCCGGGACTACAATGAGCAGTTCTTC
CDR3 protein: CSVEGLAGRDYNEQFF

clone size: many
J gene: TRBJ2-1
V gene: TRBV20-1
D gene: NA
CDR3 DNA: TGCAGTGCTAGAGATCCCGTGGCTCGTTCGGCCTACAATGAGCAGTTCTTC
CDR3 protein: CSARDPVARSAYNEQFF

clone size: many
J gene: TRBJ2-5
V gene: TRBV20-1
D gene: TRBD2
CDR3 DNA: TGCAGTGCTCGACTACTAGCGGGAGGGCCAGAGACCCAGTACTTC
CDR3 protein: CSARLLAGGPETQYF

clone size: NA
J gene: TRBJ2-1
V gene: TRBV30
D gene: TRBD2
CDR3 DNA: TGTGCCTGGGAGTTCGGTAAACTAGCGGGGAACAATGAGCAGTTCTTC
CDR3 protein: CAWEFGKLAGNNEQFF

clone size: NA
J gene: TRBJ2-3
V gene: TRBV20-1
D gene: TRBD2
CDR3 DNA: TGCAGTGCTAGAGGTAGCGGGAAAACGACTAGCACAGATACGCAGTATTTT
CDR3 protein: CSARGSGKTTSTDTQYF

clone size: NA
J gene: TRBJ2-3
V gene: TRBV27
D gene: NA
CDR3 DNA: TGTGCCAGCGGAGGGACCGATAGCACAGATACGCAGTATTTT
CDR3 protein: CASGGTDSTDTQYF

clone size: many
J gene: TRBJ2-5
V gene: TRBV5-6
D gene: NA
CDR3 DNA: TGTGCCAGCAGCTTGGACAGAAGGGAGACCCAGTACTTC
CDR3 protein: CASSLDRRETQYF

clone size: NA
J gene: TRBJ2-7
V gene: TRBV4-2
D gene: TRBD2
CDR3 DNA: TGTGCCAGCAGCCAATTACCCCTAGCGGCGTACGAGCAGTACTTC
CDR3 protein: CASSQLPLAAYEQYF

clone size: few
J gene: TRBJ2-7
V gene: TRBV29-1
D gene: NA
CDR3 DNA: TGCAGCGTTTTGAACACCTACGAGCAGTACTTC
CDR3 protein: CSVLNTYEQYF

clone size: NA
J gene: TRBJ2-7
V gene: TRBV6-2/TRBV6-3
D gene: TRBD2
CDR3 DNA: TGTGCCAGCAGTGCCGCGGGACTAGCGGGGGCCTACGAGCAGTACTTC
CDR3 protein: CASSAAGLAGAYEQYF

clone size: few
J gene: TRBJ1-1
V gene: TRBV30
D gene: TRBD1
CDR3 DNA: TGTGCCTGGAGTTTACCCCGGACAGGGGCGAACACTGAAGCTTTCTTT
CDR3 protein: CAWSLPRTGANTEAFF

clone size: few
J gene: TRBJ1-2
V gene: TRBV28
D gene: TRBD1
CDR3 DNA: TGTGCCAGCAGGGATACAGGGGTCGGAGGCTATGGCTACACCTTC
CDR3 protein: CASRDTGVGGYGYTF

clone size: many
J gene: TRBJ1-2
V gene: TRBV6-1
D gene: TRBD1
CDR3 DNA: TGTGCCAGCGGCTACCGGGACAGGGAGACCTATGGCTACACCTTC
CDR3 protein: CASGYRDRETYGYTF

clone size: NA
J gene: TRBJ2-7
V gene: TRBV28
D gene: NA
CDR3 DNA: TGTGCCAGCAGTCCAGACATCACTGGCTACGAGCAGTACTTC
CDR3 protein: CASSPDITGYEQYF

clone size: NA
J gene: TRBJ1-2
V gene: TRBV20-1
D gene: NA
CDR3 DNA: TGCAGTGCCCATGGCGGGAACTATGTCTACACCTTC
CDR3 protein: CSAHGGNYVYTF

clone size: many
J gene: TRBJ1-3
V gene: TRBV3-1
D gene: TRBD1
CDR3 DNA: TGTGCCAGCAGCCAAGGTGGACAGGGAAGTTGGAACACCATATATTTT
CDR3 protein: CASSQGGQGSWNTIYF

clone size: once
J gene: TRBJ1-2
V gene: TRBV10-2
D gene: NA
CDR3 DNA: TGCGCCAGCAGGGAGGGGGACGATGGCTACACCTTC
CDR3 protein: CASREGDDGYTF

clone size: NA
J gene: TRBJ2-7
V gene: TRBV28
D gene: TRBD2
CDR3 DNA: TGTGCCAGCAGTTTACCGTCTAGCGGGAGTCGGTACGAGCAGTACTTC
CDR3 protein: CASSLPSSGSRYEQYF